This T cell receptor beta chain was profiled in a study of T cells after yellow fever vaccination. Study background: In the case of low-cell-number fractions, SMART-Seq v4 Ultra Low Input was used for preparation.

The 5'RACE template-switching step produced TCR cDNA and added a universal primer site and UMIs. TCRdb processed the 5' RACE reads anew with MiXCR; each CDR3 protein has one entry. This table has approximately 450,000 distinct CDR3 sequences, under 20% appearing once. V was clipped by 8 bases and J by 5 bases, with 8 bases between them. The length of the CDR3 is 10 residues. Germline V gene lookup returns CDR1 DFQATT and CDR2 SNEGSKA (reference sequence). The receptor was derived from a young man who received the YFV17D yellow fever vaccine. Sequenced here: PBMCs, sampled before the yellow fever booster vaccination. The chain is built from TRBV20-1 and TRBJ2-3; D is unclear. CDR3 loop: CSTRGDTQYF. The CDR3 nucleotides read TGCAGTACCAGAGGAGATACGCAGTATTTT.